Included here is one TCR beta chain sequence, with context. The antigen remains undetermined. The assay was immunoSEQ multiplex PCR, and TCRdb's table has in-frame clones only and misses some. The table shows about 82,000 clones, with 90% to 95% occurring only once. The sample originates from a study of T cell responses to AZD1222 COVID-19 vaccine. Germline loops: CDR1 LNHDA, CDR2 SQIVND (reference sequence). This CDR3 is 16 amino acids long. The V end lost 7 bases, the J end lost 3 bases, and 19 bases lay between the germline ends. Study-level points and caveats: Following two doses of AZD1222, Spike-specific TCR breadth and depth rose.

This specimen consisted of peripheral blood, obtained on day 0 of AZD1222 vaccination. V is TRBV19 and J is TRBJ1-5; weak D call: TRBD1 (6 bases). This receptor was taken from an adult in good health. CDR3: CASMESGKGHNQPQHF. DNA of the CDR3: TGTGCCAGTATGGAATCAGGGAAGGGACACAATCAGCCCCAGCATTTT.